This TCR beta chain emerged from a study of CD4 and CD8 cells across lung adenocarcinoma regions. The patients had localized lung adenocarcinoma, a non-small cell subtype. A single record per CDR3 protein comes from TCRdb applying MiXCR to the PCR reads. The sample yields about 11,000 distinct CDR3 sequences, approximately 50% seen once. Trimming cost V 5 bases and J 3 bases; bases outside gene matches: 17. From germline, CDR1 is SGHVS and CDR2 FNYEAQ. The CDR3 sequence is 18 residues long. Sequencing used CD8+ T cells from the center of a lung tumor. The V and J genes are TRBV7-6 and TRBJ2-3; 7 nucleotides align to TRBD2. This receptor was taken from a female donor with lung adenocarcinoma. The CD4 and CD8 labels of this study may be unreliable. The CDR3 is CASSLGALSGGVTDTQYF. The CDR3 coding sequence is TGTGCCAGCAGCCTAGGGGCCTTGTCGGGAGGAGTGACAGATACGCAGTATTTT.